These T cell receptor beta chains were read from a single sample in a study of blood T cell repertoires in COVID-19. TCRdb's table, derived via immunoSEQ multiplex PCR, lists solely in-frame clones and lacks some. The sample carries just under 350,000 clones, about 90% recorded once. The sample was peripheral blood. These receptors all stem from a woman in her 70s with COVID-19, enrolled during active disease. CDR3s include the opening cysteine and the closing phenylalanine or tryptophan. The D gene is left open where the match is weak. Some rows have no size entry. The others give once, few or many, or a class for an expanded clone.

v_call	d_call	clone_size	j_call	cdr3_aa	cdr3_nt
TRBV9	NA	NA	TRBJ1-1	CASSVGPGMNTEAFF	TGTGCCAGCAGCGTAGGACCGGGTATGAACACTGAAGCTTTCTTT
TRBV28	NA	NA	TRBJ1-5	CASIPAGSKAQHF	TGTGCCAGCATACCGGCCGGGTCCAAGGCCCAGCATTTT
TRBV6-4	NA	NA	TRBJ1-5	CASSVYSNQPQHF	TGTGCCAGCAGTGTGTATAGCAATCAGCCCCAGCATTTT
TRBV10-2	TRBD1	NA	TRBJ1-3	CASRQGVSGNTIYF	TGCGCCAGCAGACAGGGGGTATCTGGAAACACCATATATTTT
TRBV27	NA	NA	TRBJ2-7	CASSLLGGVYEQYF	TGTGCCAGCAGTCTATTGGGGGGTGTCTACGAGCAGTACTTC
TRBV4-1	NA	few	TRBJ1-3	CASSQEGRSSGNTIYF	TGCGCCAGCAGCCAGGAGGGACGGAGCTCTGGAAACACCATATATTTT
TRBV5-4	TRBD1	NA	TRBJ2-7	CASSFGDRDAEQYF	TGTGCCAGCAGCTTCGGGGACAGGGACGCCGAGCAGTACTTC
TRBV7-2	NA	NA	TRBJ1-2	CASSLARVDYGYTF	TGTGCCAGCAGCTTAGCCAGGGTTGACTATGGCTACACCTTC
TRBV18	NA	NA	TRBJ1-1	CASSPPNGYTEAFF	TGTGCCAGCTCACCACCCAACGGTTACACTGAAGCTTTCTTT
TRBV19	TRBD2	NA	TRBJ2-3	CATRPGGRTDTQYF	TGTGCCACCCGCCCGGGGGGGCGCACAGATACGCAGTATTTT
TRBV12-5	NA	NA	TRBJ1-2	CASGLDIGYGYTF	TGTGCTAGTGGCCTGGACATCGGCTATGGCTACACCTTC
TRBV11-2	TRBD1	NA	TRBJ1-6	CASSSTYRGPFYNSPLHF	TGTGCCAGCAGCTCTACATACAGGGGGCCCTTCTATAATTCACCCCTCCACTTT
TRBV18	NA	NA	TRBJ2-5	CASSPPSQETQYF	TGTGCCAGCTCACCCCCGTCTCAAGAGACCCAGTACTTC
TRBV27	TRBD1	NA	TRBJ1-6	CASSFHPTGGVGITLHF	TGTGCCAGCAGTTTCCACCCGACAGGGGGGGTTGGAATCACCCTCCACTTT
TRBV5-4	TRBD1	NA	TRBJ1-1	CASSVRQGEWMNTEAFF	TGTGCCAGCAGCGTCCGACAGGGGGAATGGATGAACACTGAAGCTTTCTTT
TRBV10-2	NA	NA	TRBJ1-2	CATNRDSGGYTF	TGCGCCACCAACAGGGATTCGGGGGGCTACACCTTC
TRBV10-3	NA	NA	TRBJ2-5	CAISRGSGQETQYF	TGTGCCATCAGTAGGGGTAGTGGCCAAGAGACCCAGTACTTC
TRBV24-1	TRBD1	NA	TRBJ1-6	CATSDSGQLNSYNSPLHF	TGTGCCACCAGTGACTCGGGACAGTTAAACTCCTATAATTCACCCCTCCACTTT
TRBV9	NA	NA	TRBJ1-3	CASSRSGDSGNTIYF	TGTGCCAGCAGCCGTTCAGGGGACTCTGGAAACACCATATATTTT
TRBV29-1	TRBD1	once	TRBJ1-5	CSAWTGGGSNQPQHF	TGCAGCGCTTGGACAGGGGGTGGTAGCAATCAGCCCCAGCATTTT
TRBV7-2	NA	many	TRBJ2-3	CASSLGLSPQYF	TGTGCCAGCAGCTTAGGGTTAAGCCCGCAGTATTTT
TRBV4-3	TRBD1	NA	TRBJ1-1	CASSHDDRGFTEAFF	TGCGCCAGCAGCCATGACGACAGGGGTTTCACTGAAGCTTTCTTT
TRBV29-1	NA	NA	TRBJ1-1	CSVGGRVGTEAFF	TGCAGCGTTGGGGGCAGGGTGGGGACTGAAGCTTTCTTT
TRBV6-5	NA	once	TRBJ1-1	CASSPGQMNTEAFF	TGTGCCAGCAGTCCCGGACAGATGAACACTGAAGCTTTCTTT
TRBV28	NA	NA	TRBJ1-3	CASSLGGNSGNTIYF	TGTGCCAGCAGCCTCGGGGGGAACTCTGGAAACACCATATATTTT
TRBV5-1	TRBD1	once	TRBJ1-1	CASSQSGQGASEAFF	TGCGCCAGCAGCCAGTCGGGACAGGGGGCATCTGAAGCTTTCTTT
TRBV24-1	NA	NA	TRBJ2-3	CATSDSLTGDTQYF	TGTGCCACCAGTGATTCCCTAACAGGGGATACGCAGTATTTT
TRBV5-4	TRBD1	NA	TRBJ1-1	CASSLGGTGGLNTEAFF	TGTGCCAGCAGCTTGGGGGGGACAGGGGGTCTGAACACTGAAGCTTTCTTT
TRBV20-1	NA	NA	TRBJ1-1	CSASSGVNTEAFF	TGCAGTGCTAGTAGCGGTGTGAACACTGAAGCTTTCTTT
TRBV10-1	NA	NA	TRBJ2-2	CASSPGLRTGELFF	TGCGCCAGCAGCCCGGGACTCCGCACCGGGGAGCTGTTTTTT
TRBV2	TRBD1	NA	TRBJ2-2	CASSEVWGQGWVHTGELFF	TGTGCCAGCAGTGAAGTCTGGGGACAGGGTTGGGTTCACACCGGGGAGCTGTTTTTT
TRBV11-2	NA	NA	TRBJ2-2	CASSLAWELFF	TGTGCCAGCAGCTTAGCGTGGGAGCTGTTTTTT
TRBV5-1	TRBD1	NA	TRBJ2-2	CASSQGAGTGELFF	TGCGCCAGCAGCCAGGGGGCAGGGACCGGGGAGCTGTTTTTT
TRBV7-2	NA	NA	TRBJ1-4	CASSLGGGLNEKLFF	TGTGCCAGCAGCTTGGGCGGGGGGCTTAATGAAAAACTGTTTTTT
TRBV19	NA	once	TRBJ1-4	CASSTTDGGEKLFF	TGTGCCAGTAGTACGACGGATGGCGGTGAAAAACTGTTTTTT
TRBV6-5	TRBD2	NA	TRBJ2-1	CASTISASGGNEQFF	TGTGCCAGCACAATCTCGGCTAGCGGGGGGAATGAGCAGTTCTTC
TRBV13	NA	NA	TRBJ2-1	CASSPRTGLGDEQFF	TGTGCCAGCAGCCCAAGGACTGGCTTGGGAGATGAGCAGTTCTTC
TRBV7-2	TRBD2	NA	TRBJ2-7	CASSRGGEQYF	TGTGCCAGCAGTCGCGGGGGGGAGCAGTACTTC
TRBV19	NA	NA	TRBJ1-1	CASSIDGPNTEAFF	TGTGCCAGTAGTATAGATGGGCCAAACACTGAAGCTTTCTTT
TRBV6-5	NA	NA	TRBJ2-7	CASSTTGYEQYF	TGTGCCAGCAGTACCACGGGGTACGAGCAGTACTTC
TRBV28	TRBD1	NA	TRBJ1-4	CASSANPGTGDNEKLFF	TGTGCCAGCAGTGCTAACCCGGGGACAGGAGATAATGAAAAACTGTTTTTT
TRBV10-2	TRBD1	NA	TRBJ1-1	CASSGGQGREAFF	TGCGCCAGCAGTGGGGGACAGGGACGAGAAGCTTTCTTT
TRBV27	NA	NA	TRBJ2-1	CASSFGGSSYNEQFF	TGTGCCAGCAGTTTCGGGGGAAGCTCCTACAATGAGCAGTTCTTC
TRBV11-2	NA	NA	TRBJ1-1	CASSPAGVETEAFF	TGTGCCAGCAGCCCCGCCGGGGTAGAAACTGAAGCTTTCTTT
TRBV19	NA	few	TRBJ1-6	CASSSKRYGSPLHF	TGTGCCAGTAGTAGCAAACGGTATGGTTCACCCCTCCACTTT
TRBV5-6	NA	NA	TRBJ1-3	CASSDQGFGNTIYF	TGTGCCAGCAGCGACCAGGGGTTCGGAAACACCATATATTTT
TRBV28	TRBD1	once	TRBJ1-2	CASSSTTGANYGYTF	TGTGCCAGCAGTTCGACGACAGGGGCTAACTATGGCTACACCTTC
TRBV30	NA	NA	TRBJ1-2	CAWSQGLGYGYTF	TGTGCCTGGAGCCAGGGGCTCGGCTATGGCTACACCTTC
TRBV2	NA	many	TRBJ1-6	CASSVGQAYNSPLHF	TGTGCCAGCAGTGTTGGGCAAGCTTATAATTCACCCCTCCACTTT
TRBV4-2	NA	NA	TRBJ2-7	CASSQEYRRYEQYF	TGTGCCAGCAGCCAAGAGTACAGGCGGTACGAGCAGTACTTC
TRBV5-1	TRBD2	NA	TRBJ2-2	CASSPSGEGELFF	TGCGCCAGCAGCCCCAGCGGGGAGGGGGAGCTGTTTTTT
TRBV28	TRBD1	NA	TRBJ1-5	CASSFSGQGNQPQHF	TGTGCCAGCAGTTTCTCGGGACAGGGGAATCAGCCCCAGCATTTT
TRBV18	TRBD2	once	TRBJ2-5	CASSPRGGETQYF	TGTGCCAGCTCACCCCGGGGGGGAGAGACCCAGTACTTC
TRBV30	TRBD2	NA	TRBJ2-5	CAWRGLAGRETQYF	TGTGCCTGGAGAGGTCTAGCGGGGAGGGAGACCCAGTACTTC